Listed below are T cell receptor beta chains from one sample, sequenced in a study of CD8 T cells in ankylosing spondylitis. TCRdb passed the 5' RACE reads through MiXCR, listing each CDR3 protein once. The table includes nearly 350,000 distinct CDR3 sequences, about 15% detected once. What was sequenced was blood, either unsorted or a sorted T cell fraction (not recorded which). The receptor source for this set is a male donor with ankylosing spondylitis or in good health (not recorded which). The CDR3 runs from the conserved cysteine through the conserved F or W. The D gene is left open where the match is weak. Size is omitted from some rows. Given values are once, few, many or a class for expanded clones.

>TRBV2|-|TRBJ2-3|few
CASRGAGLTQYF
TGTGCCAGCCGAGGGGCGGGCCTTACGCAGTATTTT
>TRBV28|-|TRBJ1-2|few
CASGLTGRPYGYTF
TGTGCCAGCGGCCTTACCGGCAGGCCTTATGGCTACACCTTC
>TRBV10-2|-|TRBJ2-7|few
CASSDLLTGTSYEQYF
TGCGCCAGCAGTGATCTTCTCACAGGGACCTCCTACGAGCAGTACTTC
>TRBV4-1|TRBD1|TRBJ2-1|-
CASSHPGQGFGNEQFF
TGCGCCAGCAGCCATCCGGGACAGGGGTTCGGCAATGAGCAGTTCTTC
>TRBV15|-|TRBJ2-1|few
CATGPVSYNEQFF
TGTGCCACCGGGCCGGTCTCCTACAATGAGCAGTTCTTC
>TRBV7-8|-|TRBJ2-2|few
CASSYDREELFF
TGTGCCAGCAGCTACGATAGGGAGGAGCTGTTTTTT
>TRBV5-5|-|TRBJ2-5|few
CASALGGETQYF
TGTGCCAGCGCCCTAGGAGGGGAGACCCAGTACTTC
>TRBV12-3/TRBV12-4|-|TRBJ1-1|-
CASSTGRTEAFF
TGTGCCAGCAGCACCGGACGGACTGAAGCTTTCTTT
>TRBV5-1|-|TRBJ2-7|-
CASSLDREGGEQYF
TGCGCCAGCAGCTTGGACAGGGAAGGGGGCGAGCAGTACTTC
>TRBV6-1|TRBD1|TRBJ1-4|-
CASRLDRGVEKLFF
TGTGCCAGCAGACTAGACAGGGGAGTCGAAAAACTGTTTTTT
>TRBV5-1|-|TRBJ2-5|many
CASSLEALEWETQYF
TGCGCCAGCAGCTTGGAGGCCTTAGAGTGGGAGACCCAGTACTTC
>TRBV20-1|-|TRBJ1-5|few
CSAVPPGRNQPQHF
TGCAGTGCCGTCCCGCCGGGTCGGAATCAGCCCCAGCATTTT
>TRBV5-1|TRBD2|TRBJ2-3|-
CASSLTGLAGGTGTDTQYF
TGCGCCAGCAGCTTGACCGGACTAGCGGGGGGCACAGGCACAGATACGCAGTATTTT
>TRBV29-1|-|TRBJ1-6|-
CSARRTDNSPLHF
TGCAGCGCCCGAAGGACGGATAATTCACCCCTCCACTTT
>TRBV9|-|TRBJ2-1|few
CASSPALSSYNEQFF
TGTGCCAGCAGCCCCGCCTTGAGCTCCTACAATGAGCAGTTCTTC
>TRBV12-3/TRBV12-4|-|TRBJ2-3|many
CASSLDPRIGGADTQYF
TGTGCCAGCAGTTTAGACCCTCGGATTGGGGGCGCAGATACGCAGTATTTT
>TRBV2|-|TRBJ2-1|few
CASSEKGRGYNEQFF
TGTGCCAGCAGTGAGAAAGGGCGGGGTTACAATGAGCAGTTCTTC
>TRBV6-2/TRBV6-3|TRBD2|TRBJ2-1|few
CASSFVPGLAAYNEQFF
TGTGCCAGCAGCTTCGTACCAGGACTAGCGGCCTACAATGAGCAGTTCTTC
>TRBV20-1|TRBD2|TRBJ2-7|few
CSAILAGATYEQYF
TGCAGTGCTATCCTAGCGGGTGCGACCTACGAGCAGTACTTC
>TRBV3-1|TRBD1|TRBJ2-4|few
CASSQWTGVTAKNIQYF
TGTGCCAGCAGCCAATGGACAGGGGTTACGGCCAAAAACATTCAGTACTTC
>TRBV5-1|-|TRBJ1-2|-
CASSLSPGSYGYTF
TGCGCCAGCAGCTTGAGTCCGGGAAGCTATGGCTACACCTTC
>TRBV7-2|TRBD2|TRBJ2-7|-
CASSLEAGVGYEQYF
TGTGCCAGCAGCTTAGAAGCGGGGGTCGGGTACGAGCAGTACTTC
>TRBV20-1|-|TRBJ2-1|few
CSAKGPYNEQFF
TGCAGTGCTAAGGGCCCCTACAATGAGCAGTTCTTC
>TRBV20-1|-|TRBJ1-2|-
CSAPTEGYGYTF
TGCAGTGCTCCCACAGAAGGCTATGGCTACACCTTC
>TRBV12-3/TRBV12-4|-|TRBJ1-1|-
CASRPPGNEAFF
TGTGCCAGCAGACCCCCAGGGAATGAAGCTTTCTTT
>TRBV7-9|-|TRBJ2-7|-
CASSAPGFYEQYF
TGTGCCAGCAGCGCCCCAGGATTCTACGAGCAGTACTTC
>TRBV3-1|-|TRBJ2-5|-
CASSQEAADKWQETQYF
TGTGCCAGCAGCCAAGAGGCGGCGGATAAGTGGCAAGAGACCCAGTACTTC
>TRBV27|-|TRBJ2-7|-
CANPEGNPTSHYYEQYF
TGTGCCAACCCGGAGGGGAATCCAACCTCTCATTACTACGAGCAGTACTTC
>TRBV5-1|-|TRBJ1-1|few
CASSLTGSRTEAFF
TGCGCCAGCAGCTTGACAGGGTCTCGCACTGAAGCTTTCTTT
>TRBV12-3/TRBV12-4|-|TRBJ1-2|few
CASIGDNGGYTF
TGTGCCAGCATTGGGGACAACGGTGGCTACACCTTC
>TRBV6-5|-|TRBJ2-5|few
CASSYTQGRETQYF
TGTGCCAGCAGTTATACGCAGGGGAGGGAGACCCAGTACTTC
>TRBV4-1|-|TRBJ1-2|-
CASRYGPEFGYTF
TGCGCCAGCAGGTATGGCCCGGAGTTCGGCTACACCTTC
>TRBV10-3|-|TRBJ1-2|-
CAISEPEGGYTF
TGTGCCATCAGTGAGCCCGAGGGGGGCTACACCTTC
>TRBV30|-|TRBJ2-2|few
CAWRGGHYTGELFF
TGTGCCTGGAGGGGGGGACACTACACCGGGGAGCTGTTTTTT
>TRBV7-9|-|TRBJ2-5|few
CASSSGAGETQYF
TGTGCCAGCAGTTCAGGGGCGGGAGAGACCCAGTACTTC
>TRBV3-1|-|TRBJ2-1|-
CASSPPGSGYNEQFF
TGTGCCAGCAGCCCCCCGGGTAGCGGCTACAATGAGCAGTTCTTC
>TRBV29-1|TRBD2|TRBJ2-4|-
CSVVTSGKNIQYF
TGCAGCGTTGTTACTAGCGGCAAAAACATTCAGTACTTC
>TRBV29-1|TRBD1|TRBJ1-2|-
CSAVDRGSYTF
TGCAGCGCAGTTGACAGGGGAAGCTACACCTTC
>TRBV28|-|TRBJ1-4|-
CASTSGTGKLRLFF
TGTGCCAGCACCTCCGGGACGGGAAAGTTAAGGCTGTTTTTT
>TRBV20-1|TRBD1|TRBJ2-7|many
CSARPTGTGVTDEQYF
TGCAGTGCTAGACCGACCGGGACAGGGGTGACTGACGAGCAGTACTTC
>TRBV10-3|TRBD1|TRBJ1-5|few
CAIREGTGEGQPQHF
TGTGCCATCAGAGAAGGGACAGGGGAAGGTCAGCCCCAGCATTTT
>TRBV6-1|-|TRBJ1-2|-
CASRLSGTRYGYTF
TGTGCCAGCAGGCTCTCCGGGACGCGGTATGGCTACACCTTC
>TRBV25-1|-|TRBJ1-2|-
CASSEYGRSYGYTF
TGTGCCAGCAGTGAATACGGCAGGTCTTATGGCTACACCTTC
>TRBV19|-|TRBJ2-2|few
CASSKGLTVGTGELFF
TGTGCCAGTAGTAAAGGACTGACGGTGGGCACCGGGGAGCTGTTTTTT
>TRBV6-2/TRBV6-3|-|TRBJ2-7|-
CASSRQTIYEQYF
TGTGCCAGCAGTCGACAGACAATCTACGAGCAGTACTTC
>TRBV12-3/TRBV12-4|-|TRBJ2-5|many
CASSYGFPQETQYF
TGTGCCAGCAGTTACGGCTTCCCCCAAGAGACCCAGTACTTC
>TRBV11-3|-|TRBJ2-7|-
CASSSGAGGYEQYF
TGTGCCAGCAGCTCAGGGGCAGGGGGGTACGAGCAGTACTTC
>TRBV7-9|TRBD1|TRBJ2-7|few
CASSSTPGTGIAYEQYF
TGTGCCAGCAGCTCAACCCCCGGGACAGGTATTGCCTACGAGCAGTACTTC
>TRBV6-5|TRBD2|TRBJ2-7|few
CASSLVAGVYEQYF
TGTGCCAGCAGTTTAGTAGCGGGAGTCTACGAGCAGTACTTC
>TRBV7-2|TRBD1|TRBJ1-1|few
CASRPQGLYTEAFF
TGTGCCAGCAGGCCACAGGGGCTGTACACTGAAGCTTTCTTT
>TRBV6-5|-|TRBJ1-6|few
CASSYSVQLGHSPLHF
TGTGCCAGCAGTTACTCGGTGCAGTTGGGGCATTCACCCCTCCACTTT
>TRBV27|-|TRBJ2-7|-
CASSANRATGSEQYF
TGTGCCAGCAGTGCCAACAGGGCGACCGGGAGCGAGCAGTACTTC
>TRBV3-1|-|TRBJ1-2|-
CASSTGTLGLDGYTF
TGTGCCAGCAGCACCGGGACCCTGGGCCTGGATGGCTACACCTTC
>TRBV3-1|-|TRBJ2-3|few
CAVGRNTDTQYF
TGTGCCGTCGGACGCAACACAGATACGCAGTATTTT
>TRBV11-2|TRBD2|TRBJ2-1|many
CASSLTSGSSYNEQFF
TGTGCCAGCAGCTTAACTAGCGGGAGTTCCTACAATGAGCAGTTCTTC
>TRBV3-1|-|TRBJ2-3|-
CASSRWGGGDTQYF
TGTGCCAGCAGCCGATGGGGGGGCGGAGATACGCAGTATTTT
>TRBV5-1|TRBD2|TRBJ2-3|few
CASSPERGGTDTQYF
TGCGCCAGCAGCCCCGAGCGGGGTGGGACAGATACGCAGTATTTT